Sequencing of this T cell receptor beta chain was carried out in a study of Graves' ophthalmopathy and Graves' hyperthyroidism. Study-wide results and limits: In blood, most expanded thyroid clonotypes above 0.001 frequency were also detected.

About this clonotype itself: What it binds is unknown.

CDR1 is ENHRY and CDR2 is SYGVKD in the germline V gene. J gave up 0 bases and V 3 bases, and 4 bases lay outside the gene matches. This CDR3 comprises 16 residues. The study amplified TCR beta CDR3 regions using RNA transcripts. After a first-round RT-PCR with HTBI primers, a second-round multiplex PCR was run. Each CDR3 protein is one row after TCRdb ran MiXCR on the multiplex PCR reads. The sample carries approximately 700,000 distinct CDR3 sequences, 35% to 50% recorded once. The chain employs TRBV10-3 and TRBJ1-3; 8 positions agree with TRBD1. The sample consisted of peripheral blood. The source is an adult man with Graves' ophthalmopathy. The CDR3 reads CAISDSTGGSGNTIYF. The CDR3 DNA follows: TGTGCCATCAGTGACTCTACAGGGGGCTCTGGAAACACCATATATTTT.